A selection of T cell receptor beta chains follows, all from one sample in a study of response to subunit inactivated influenza vaccine. TCRdb reprocessed the RT-PCR reads via MiXCR and lists one record per CDR3 protein. This table has approximately 500,000 distinct CDR3 sequences, roughly 25% appearing once. These same data were also listed under a study on T cells expressing NK-cell markers.

Sample: CD4+ T cells sorted from PBMCs, taken roughly 13 days after vaccination. The receptor set was obtained from a man in his forties or fifties who received an inactivated influenza vaccine. Each CDR3 is given with its conserved first and last residue. A D gene is named only where the DNA matches it firmly. Where a row states a size, it is once, few, many or the class of an expanded clone; other rows omit it.

d_gene	v_gene	j_gene	abundance	CDR3aa	CDR3nt
TRBD2	TRBV28	TRBJ2-7	NA	CASNQERENNYEQYF	TGTGCCAGCAATCAAGAGCGGGAAAATAACTACGAGCAGTACTTC
NA	TRBV5-6	TRBJ2-1	few	CASSRVASIHNEQFF	TGTGCCAGCAGTCGGGTGGCTAGCATCCACAATGAGCAGTTCTTC
NA	TRBV20-1	TRBJ2-7	few	CSASWQARGEQYF	TGCAGTGCTAGTTGGCAGGCCCGGGGGGAGCAGTACTTC
TRBD1	TRBV11-3	TRBJ2-3	few	CASSPGQGRLGTDTQYF	TGTGCCAGCAGCCCCGGACAGGGGCGTTTGGGCACAGATACGCAGTATTTT
TRBD1	TRBV19	TRBJ2-1	few	CASAGTGVYNEQFF	TGTGCCAGTGCTGGGACAGGCGTCTACAATGAGCAGTTCTTC
TRBD2	TRBV7-2	TRBJ2-3	NA	CASSPGPAGYTTDTQYF	TGTGCCAGCAGCCCAGGGCCAGCGGGGTACACCACAGATACGCAGTATTTT
NA	TRBV29-1	TRBJ2-3	NA	CSACRGSSTDTQYF	TGCAGCGCCTGTAGGGGGTCAAGCACAGATACGCAGTATTTT
TRBD1	TRBV15	TRBJ2-1	NA	CATSGKQGNFGNEQFF	TGTGCCACCAGCGGTAAACAGGGGAACTTTGGCAATGAGCAGTTCTTC
NA	TRBV4-3	TRBJ1-1	NA	CASSHPGRPEAFF	TGCGCCAGCAGCCACCCGGGACGCCCTGAAGCTTTCTTT
NA	TRBV11-2	TRBJ1-5	few	CASSQVSSQPQHF	TGTGCCAGCAGTCAGGTGTCAAGTCAGCCCCAGCATTTT
NA	TRBV9	TRBJ2-3	NA	CASSVVRADTQYF	TGTGCCAGCAGCGTGGTCCGGGCAGATACGCAGTATTTT
NA	TRBV7-2	TRBJ2-6	NA	CASTKRPSSGANVLTF	TGTGCCAGCACCAAAAGGCCCTCCTCTGGGGCCAACGTCCTGACTTTC
TRBD1	TRBV5-1	TRBJ1-6	NA	CASSLGDSLRKDSPLHF	TGCGCCAGCAGCTTGGGGGACAGCCTCCGGAAGGATTCACCCCTCCACTTT
TRBD2	TRBV10-3	TRBJ2-1	few	CAITTSLAEYNEQFF	TGTGCCATCACCACCTCACTAGCGGAATACAATGAGCAGTTCTTC
TRBD1	TRBV5-1	TRBJ1-1	NA	CASSLGQGVDTEAFF	TGCGCCAGCAGCTTGGGACAGGGAGTGGACACTGAAGCTTTCTTT
NA	TRBV3-1	TRBJ2-7	NA	CASSQDVAYEQYF	TGTGCCAGCAGCCAAGATGTAGCGTACGAGCAGTACTTC
NA	TRBV20-1	TRBJ2-7	NA	CSASGDGWSSPGEQYF	TGCAGTGCTAGTGGGGACGGGTGGTCGTCGCCGGGCGAGCAGTACTTC
NA	TRBV7-2	TRBJ2-2	few	CASSLLLANTGELFF	TGTGCCAGCAGCTTATTGCTAGCGAACACCGGGGAGCTGTTTTTT
NA	TRBV20-1	TRBJ2-3	NA	CSASRGRPDTQYF	TGCAGTGCTAGCAGGGGAAGACCGGATACGCAGTATTTT
TRBD2	TRBV4-3	TRBJ2-5	many	CASSQGLAGGASVETQYF	TGCGCCAGCAGCCAGGGACTAGCGGGGGGGGCGTCAGTAGAGACCCAGTACTTC
NA	TRBV5-6	TRBJ2-1	few	CASSFLGESSYNEQFF	TGTGCCAGCAGCTTCCTAGGGGAGAGCTCCTACAATGAGCAGTTCTTC
NA	TRBV19	TRBJ2-4	NA	CASRLSSGNIQYF	TGTGCCAGTCGACTAAGCTCGGGAAACATTCAGTACTTC
NA	TRBV7-8	TRBJ2-3	NA	CASSPVVDFTDTQYF	TGTGCCAGCAGCCCCGTTGTGGACTTCACAGATACGCAGTATTTT
TRBD2	TRBV4-3	TRBJ2-5	NA	CASSQAPGTRGETQYF	TGCGCCAGCAGCCAAGCGCCCGGGACTAGGGGAGAGACCCAGTACTTC
TRBD1	TRBV2	TRBJ2-7	NA	CASKPGQGWGEQYF	TGTGCCAGCAAGCCGGGACAGGGCTGGGGCGAGCAGTACTTC
TRBD1	TRBV24-1	TRBJ1-5	few	CATSDTGGGQPQHF	TGTGCCACCAGTGATACAGGGGGCGGTCAGCCCCAGCATTTT
TRBD1	TRBV4-2	TRBJ2-2	NA	CASSSQGQGNGELFF	TGTGCCAGCAGCTCCCAGGGACAGGGTAATGGGGAGCTGTTTTTT
NA	TRBV5-1	TRBJ2-1	many	CASSPFPGNEQFF	TGCGCCAGCAGCCCTTTCCCGGGTAATGAGCAGTTCTTC
NA	TRBV7-2	TRBJ1-3	NA	CASSLTGRTGNTIYF	TGTGCCAGCAGCTTAACTGGCAGGACGGGAAACACCATATATTTT
NA	TRBV7-2	TRBJ2-3	NA	CASSLAWRNTDTQYF	TGTGCCAGCAGCTTAGCTTGGCGGAACACAGATACGCAGTATTTT
TRBD1	TRBV29-1	TRBJ1-2	many	CSGTDRASGYTF	TGCAGCGGGACCGACAGGGCATCTGGCTACACCTTC
TRBD1	TRBV5-1	TRBJ2-2	few	CASSLTGGRDTGELFF	TGCGCCAGCAGCCTTACAGGGGGCAGAGACACCGGGGAGCTGTTTTTT
NA	TRBV20-1	TRBJ2-1	few	CSEAGTLRNEQFF	TGCAGTGAAGCCGGGACTTTAAGGAATGAGCAGTTCTTC
NA	TRBV7-2	TRBJ2-2	NA	CASSLAVALASTGELFF	TGTGCCAGCAGCTTAGCGGTTGCTCTAGCGAGCACCGGGGAGCTGTTTTTT
TRBD2	TRBV24-1	TRBJ2-5	NA	CATSDPPRAGGETQYF	TGTGCCACCAGTGACCCTCCCCGAGCGGGGGGTGAGACCCAGTACTTC
TRBD1	TRBV25-1	TRBJ2-2	NA	CASSRSGQWATGELFF	TGTGCCAGCAGCCGGTCGGGACAGTGGGCGACCGGGGAGCTGTTTTTT